The rows below give T cell receptor beta chains drawn from one sample of a study of cytomegalovirus exposure and HLA in healthy donors. The protocol was immunoSEQ multiplex PCR, while the TCRdb copy is restricted to in-frame clones and leaves out a portion. The profile covers approximately 180,000 clones, with over 60% appearing a single time and roughly 0.99% taken by the ten largest. Sequenced: PBMCs. These receptors all stem from a woman aged 40 to 49 in good health and CMV-seronegative. Each CDR3 is given with its conserved first and last residue. D genes are given only for firm matches. Where a row states a size, it is once, few, many or the class of an expanded clone; other rows omit it.

TRBJ2-1 | TRBD2 | NA | TRBV30 | CAWSPFSGSFDSYNEQFF | TGTGCCTGGAGTCCCTTTAGCGGGAGTTTTGACTCCTACAATGAGCAGTTCTTC
TRBJ2-1 | TRBD2 | few | TRBV5-1 | CASSLGVAGMNEQFF | TGCGCCAGCAGCTTGGGGGTAGCGGGGATGAATGAGCAGTTCTTC
TRBJ1-2 | NA | NA | TRBV5-1 | CASRRVVEDYGYTF | TGCGCCAGCAGAAGGGTAGTGGAGGACTATGGCTACACCTTC
TRBJ2-1 | NA | NA | TRBV15 | CATSRDTGGVRDEQFF | TGTGCCACCAGCAGAGACACAGGGGGGGTACGGGATGAGCAGTTCTTC
TRBJ2-2 | TRBD2 | NA | TRBV5-4 | CASSLGGSGRVTGELFF | TGTGCCAGCAGCTTGGGGGGCAGCGGGAGGGTCACCGGGGAGCTGTTTTTT
TRBJ2-5 | NA | few | TRBV19 | CASSKGGETQYF | TGTGCCAGTAGCAAAGGGGGAGAGACCCAGTACTTC
TRBJ1-1 | NA | NA | TRBV18 | CASSRATEPNTEAFF | TGTGCCAGCTCACGCGCCACAGAGCCGAACACTGAAGCTTTCTTT
TRBJ2-2 | TRBD1 | NA | TRBV29-1 | CSVARQGDTGELFF | TGCAGCGTTGCAAGGCAGGGGGATACCGGGGAGCTGTTTTTT
TRBJ2-2 | NA | NA | TRBV14 | CASSQHSYTGELFF | TGTGCCAGCAGCCAACACAGCTACACCGGGGAGCTGTTTTTT
TRBJ2-1 | TRBD2 | NA | TRBV5-1 | CASRKISGRASNEQFF | TGCGCCAGCAGGAAAATTAGCGGGAGGGCCTCGAATGAGCAGTTCTTC
TRBJ2-1 | TRBD2 | NA | TRBV15 | CATSRRGLAGMINEQFF | TGTGCCACCAGCAGGCGAGGACTAGCGGGAATGATCAATGAGCAGTTCTTC
TRBJ2-7 | NA | NA | TRBV9 | CASSPRQATYEQYF | TGTGCCAGCAGCCCCCGACAGGCAACCTACGAGCAGTACTTC
TRBJ1-2 | TRBD1 | once | TRBV6-6 | CASSSRQGTYGYTF | TGTGCCAGCAGCTCAAGACAGGGAACTTATGGCTACACCTTC
TRBJ1-4 | TRBD1 | NA | TRBV7-2 | CASSLRQGARGTNEKLFF | TGTGCCAGCAGCTTACGACAGGGGGCGCGAGGGACTAATGAAAAACTGTTTTTT
TRBJ2-3 | NA | few | TRBV4-3 | CASSQEGVGGTDTQYF | TGCGCCAGCAGCCAAGAAGGGGTAGGGGGCACAGATACGCAGTATTTT
TRBJ2-5 | NA | NA | TRBV11-3 | CASSLNPGVGETQYF | TGTGCCAGCAGCTTAAATCCCGGGGTGGGGGAGACCCAGTACTTC
TRBJ2-7 | TRBD1 | NA | TRBV4-3 | CASSQDTGTATYEQYF | TGCGCCAGCAGCCAGGATACCGGGACAGCGACCTACGAGCAGTACTTC
TRBJ2-1 | NA | few | TRBV7-3 | CASSLTGTSSYNEQFF | TGTGCCAGCAGCTTAACAGGGACAAGCTCCTACAATGAGCAGTTCTTC
TRBJ2-3 | TRBD2 | NA | TRBV6-5 | CASSRSILATDTQYF | TGTGCCAGCAGTCGATCAATACTAGCGACAGATACGCAGTATTTT
TRBJ2-1 | TRBD2 | once | TRBV6-5 | CASTGRGLAGGEQFF | TGTGCCAGCACAGGGAGGGGACTAGCGGGAGGTGAGCAGTTCTTC
TRBJ1-5 | NA | NA | TRBV12-5 | CASGLVRIGGGVQPQHF | TGTGCTAGTGGTTTGGTACGGATTGGGGGAGGTGTTCAGCCCCAGCATTTT
TRBJ2-2 | NA | NA | TRBV27 | CASSLFRLDNTGELFF | TGTGCCAGCAGTTTATTTCGACTAGACAACACCGGGGAGCTGTTTTTT
TRBJ1-2 | NA | NA | TRBV21-1 | CASSKVRGGYTF | TGTGCCAGCAGCAAAGTTCGGGGAGGCTACACCTTC
TRBJ1-2 | NA | few | TRBV2 | CASSDDPAANYGYTF | TGTGCCAGCAGCGACGACCCGGCGGCTAACTATGGCTACACCTTC
TRBJ1-4 | TRBD1 | NA | TRBV4-3 | CASSLGQGATNEKLFF | TGCGCCAGCAGCCTTGGACAGGGAGCAACTAATGAAAAACTGTTTTTT
TRBJ2-5 | NA | NA | TRBV11-3 | CASSFSGTPQETQYF | TGTGCCAGCAGCTTCAGCGGCACCCCCCAAGAGACCCAGTACTTC
TRBJ2-1 | TRBD2 | NA | TRBV10-3 | CAIRPPGLAGGNNEQFF | TGTGCCATCAGGCCACCGGGACTAGCGGGAGGCAACAATGAGCAGTTCTTC
TRBJ2-4 | NA | NA | TRBV4-3 | CASSQDLTSENIQYF | TGCGCCAGCAGCCAAGATCTTACTAGTGAAAACATTCAGTACTTC
TRBJ1-1 | NA | few | TRBV30 | CAWSHSLQGEAFF | TGTGCCTGGAGTCACAGCCTCCAGGGGGAAGCTTTCTTT
TRBJ2-3 | NA | NA | TRBV19 | CASSTTLGGADTQYF | TGTGCCAGTAGTACAACCCTAGGGGGGGCAGATACGCAGTATTTT
TRBJ2-1 | TRBD2 | NA | TRBV5-4 | CASSFGTSLYNEQFF | TGTGCCAGCAGCTTCGGGACTAGCCTCTACAATGAGCAGTTCTTC
TRBJ1-1 | TRBD1 | NA | TRBV19 | CASMGDRGLTEAFF | TGTGCCAGTATGGGAGACAGGGGGCTAACTGAAGCTTTCTTT
TRBJ2-4 | NA | NA | TRBV19 | CASSERGLAKNIQYF | TGTGCCAGTAGTGAAAGGGGACTAGCCAAAAACATTCAGTACTTC
TRBJ2-5 | NA | NA | TRBV19 | CASSGQASQETQYF | TGTGCCAGTAGTGGGCAGGCCTCTCAAGAGACCCAGTACTTC
TRBJ2-1 | TRBD2 | NA | TRBV25-1 | CASRPAGGRSYNEQFF | TGTGCCAGCCGACCGGCGGGAGGGCGGTCCTACAATGAGCAGTTCTTC
TRBJ1-5 | NA | NA | TRBV21-1 | CASSRQLNQPQHF | TGTGCCAGCAGCAGACAGCTAAATCAGCCCCAGCATTTT
TRBJ2-3 | NA | few | TRBV5-1 | CASSLERDTQYF | TGCGCCAGCAGCTTGGAGCGGGATACGCAGTATTTT
TRBJ2-3 | NA | NA | TRBV18 | CASSPFSDTDTQYF | TGTGCCAGCTCACCGTTCAGCGACACAGATACGCAGTATTTT
TRBJ1-1 | NA | few | TRBV5-6 | CASRLGGPVMNTEAFF | TGTGCCAGCAGACTTGGGGGCCCCGTCATGAACACTGAAGCTTTCTTT
TRBJ2-3 | NA | NA | TRBV10-3 | CAISEGGDTQYF | TGTGCCATCAGTGAAGGGGGAGATACGCAGTATTTT
TRBJ2-1 | TRBD1 | NA | TRBV25-1 | CASSDPTGGDEQFF | TGTGCCAGCAGTGACCCGACAGGGGGCGATGAGCAGTTCTTC